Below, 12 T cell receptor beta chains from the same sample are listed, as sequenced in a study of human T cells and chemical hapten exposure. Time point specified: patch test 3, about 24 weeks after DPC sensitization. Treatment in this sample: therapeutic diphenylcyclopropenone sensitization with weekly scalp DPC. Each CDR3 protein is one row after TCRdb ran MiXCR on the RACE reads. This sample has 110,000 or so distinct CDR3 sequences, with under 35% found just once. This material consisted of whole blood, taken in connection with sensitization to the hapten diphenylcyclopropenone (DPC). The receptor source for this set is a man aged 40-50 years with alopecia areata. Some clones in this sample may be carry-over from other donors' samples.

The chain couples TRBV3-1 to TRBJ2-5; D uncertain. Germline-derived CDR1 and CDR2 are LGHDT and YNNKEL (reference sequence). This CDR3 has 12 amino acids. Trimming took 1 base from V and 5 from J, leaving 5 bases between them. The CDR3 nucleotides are TGTGCCAGCAGCCAAGCATGGGAGACCCAGTACTTC. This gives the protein CASSQAWETQYF.

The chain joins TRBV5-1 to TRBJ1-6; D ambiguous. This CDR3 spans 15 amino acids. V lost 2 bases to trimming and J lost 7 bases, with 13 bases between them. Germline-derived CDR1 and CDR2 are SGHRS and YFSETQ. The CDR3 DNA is TGCGCCAGCAGCTTCGTCGAAACGGGAAATTCACCCCTCCACTTT. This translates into CASSFVETGNSPLHF.

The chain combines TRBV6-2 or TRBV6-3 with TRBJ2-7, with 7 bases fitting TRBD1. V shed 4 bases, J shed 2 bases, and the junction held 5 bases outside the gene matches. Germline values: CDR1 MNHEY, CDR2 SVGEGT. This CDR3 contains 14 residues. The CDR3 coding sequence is TGTGCCAGCAGTTCAACGGGACAGCCCTACGAGCAGTACGTC. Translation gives CASSSTGQPYEQYV.

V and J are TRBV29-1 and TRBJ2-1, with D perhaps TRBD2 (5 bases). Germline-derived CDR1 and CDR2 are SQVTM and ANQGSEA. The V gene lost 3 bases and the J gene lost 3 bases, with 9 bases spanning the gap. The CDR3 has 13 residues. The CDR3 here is CSVDSVDYNEQFF. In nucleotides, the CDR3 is TGCAGCGTTGATAGCGTGGACTACAATGAGCAGTTCTTC.

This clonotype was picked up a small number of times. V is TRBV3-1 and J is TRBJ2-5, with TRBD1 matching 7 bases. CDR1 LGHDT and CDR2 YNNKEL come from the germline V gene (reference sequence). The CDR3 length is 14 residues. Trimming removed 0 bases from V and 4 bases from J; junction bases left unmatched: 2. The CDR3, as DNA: TGTGCCAGCAGCCAAGAAGGGGGCATAGAGACCCAGTACTTC. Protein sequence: CASSQEGGIETQYF.

CDR3 sequence: CASSAGTGARNQPQHF. The CDR3, as DNA: TGTGCCAGCTCAGCCGGGACAGGGGCACGCAATCAGCCCCAGCATTTT. J is TRBJ1-5 and V is TRBV18, with 10 bases fitting TRBD1. Trimming took 5 bases from V and 2 from J; bases not matched to a gene: 6. The CDR3 consists of 16 residues. Looked up from germline, CDR1 is KGHSH and CDR2 is LQKENI.

The CDR3 bases are TGTGCCAGCAGTTACGGGCAGGGGGCGGCGGCTGACACTGAAGCTTTCTTT. This encodes CASSYGQGAAADTEAFF. The rearrangement joins TRBV6-5 to TRBJ1-1; 8 bases line up with TRBD1. The V and J ends lost 2 bases and 3 bases, in that order; junction bases with no gene match: 11. Looked up from germline, CDR1 is MNHEY and CDR2 is SVGAGI. The CDR3 runs 17 residues.

DNA for the CDR3: TGTGCCAGCAGTTACTCCCGCCCGGGACGGAGAACGAACACCGGGGAGCTGTTTTTT. This encodes CASSYSRPGRRTNTGELFF. The rearrangement links TRBV6-5 to TRBJ2-2, with D possibly being TRBD1 or TRBD2 (5 bases each). The V and J ends lost 0 bases and 0 bases respectively, with 17 bases between them. Per the germline V gene, CDR1 is MNHEY and CDR2 is SVGAGI. The CDR3 runs to 19 residues.

CDR3 amino acids: CAWSTGSYGYTF. DNA for the CDR3: TGTGCCTGGAGTACGGGTAGCTATGGCTACACCTTC. The chain recombines TRBV30 with TRBJ1-2; unclear D gene. V dropped 2 bases and J dropped 4 bases, with 8 bases sitting between them. The CDR3 loop spans 12 amino acids. Germline V CDR1 and CDR2: GTSNPN, SVGIG (reference sequence). The entire variable domain, with the rest obtained from reference TRBV30 and TRBJ1-2, is as follows: SQTIHQWPATLVQPVGSPLSLECTVEGTSNPNLYWYRQAAGRGLQLLFYSVGIGQISSEVPQNLSASRPQDRQFILSSKKLLLSDSGFYLCAWSTGSYGYTFGSGTRLTVV.

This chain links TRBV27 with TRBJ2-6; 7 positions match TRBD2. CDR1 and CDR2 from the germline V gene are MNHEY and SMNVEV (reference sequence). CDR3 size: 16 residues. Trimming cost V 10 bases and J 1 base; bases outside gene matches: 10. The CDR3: CATQAGIGSGANVLTF. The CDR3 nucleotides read TGTGCCACCCAAGCGGGGATAGGGTCTGGGGCCAACGTCCTGACTTTC.

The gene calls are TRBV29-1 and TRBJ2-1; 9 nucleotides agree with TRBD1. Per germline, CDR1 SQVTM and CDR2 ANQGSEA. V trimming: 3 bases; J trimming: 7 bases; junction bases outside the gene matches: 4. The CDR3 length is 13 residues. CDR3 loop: CSVDKGQGNEQFF. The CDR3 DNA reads TGCAGCGTTGACAAAGGACAGGGGAATGAGCAGTTCTTC.

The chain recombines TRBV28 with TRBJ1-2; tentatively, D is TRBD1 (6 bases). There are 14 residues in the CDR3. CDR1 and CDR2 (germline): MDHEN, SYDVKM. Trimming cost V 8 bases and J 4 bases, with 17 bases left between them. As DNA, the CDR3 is TGTGCCAGCGGCCCCCCGGACAGTCTCTATGGCTACACCTTC. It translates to CASGPPDSLYGYTF.